This T cell receptor beta chain was documented in a study of PD-1 blockade in mismatch repair-deficient tumors. PCR or immunohistochemistry showed mismatch repair deficiency in every enrolled patient. Measured with immunoSEQ multiplex PCR; TCRdb has only the in-frame clones, and not every one. The sample has some 22,000 clones, 70% to 90% seen once. With 2 bases clipped from V and 0 bases from J, the junction kept 5 bases outside the gene matches. The CDR3 extends over 17 amino acids. Germline assignment: CDR1 LGHNA and CDR2 YNFKEQ. The sample here was peripheral blood, taken 2 weeks after starting pembrolizumab. The TCR was taken from an adult with mismatch repair-deficient cancer. This chain joins TRBV4-2 and TRBJ1-5; TRBD1 agrees at 9 bases. The CDR3 DNA sequence: TGTGCCAGCAGCCAATTACAGGGGGCGGGTAGCAATCAGCCCCAGCATTTT. It codes for CASSQLQGAGSNQPQHF.